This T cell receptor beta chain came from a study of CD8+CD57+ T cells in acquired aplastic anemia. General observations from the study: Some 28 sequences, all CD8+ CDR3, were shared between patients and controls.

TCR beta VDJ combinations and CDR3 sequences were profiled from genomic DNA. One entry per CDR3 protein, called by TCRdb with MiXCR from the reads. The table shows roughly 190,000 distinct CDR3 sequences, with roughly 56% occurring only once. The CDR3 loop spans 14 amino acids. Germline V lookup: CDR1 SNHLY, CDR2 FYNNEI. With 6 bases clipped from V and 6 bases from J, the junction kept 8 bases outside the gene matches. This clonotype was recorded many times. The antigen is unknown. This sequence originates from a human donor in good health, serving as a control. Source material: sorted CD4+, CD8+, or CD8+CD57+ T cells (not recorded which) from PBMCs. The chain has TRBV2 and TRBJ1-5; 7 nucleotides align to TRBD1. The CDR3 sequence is CASSHRGLGQPQHF. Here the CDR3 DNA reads TGTGCCAGCAGCCACAGGGGTTTGGGTCAGCCCCAGCATTTT.